Below are 9 T cell receptor beta chains sequenced from a single sample in a study of cytomegalovirus exposure and HLA in healthy donors. The PCR was carried out with 60 Vbeta primers and 13 Jbeta primers. Sequencing used immunoSEQ multiplex PCR; TCRdb keeps in-frame clones, though not all of them. The profile shows under 130,000 clones, around two thirds of them singletons. The sequenced material came from PBMCs. All receptors come from a man in his fifties or sixties in good health and CMV-seropositive.

V is TRBV5-1 and J is TRBJ2-1, with TRBD2 matching 11 bases. Per the germline V gene, CDR1 is SGHRS and CDR2 is YFSETQ. The CDR3 consists of 18 residues. J was trimmed by 4 bases and V by 3 bases; bases with no gene match: 12. CDR3 in amino acids: CASSSVGLAGGYYNEQFF. The CDR3 nucleotides are TGCGCCAGCAGCTCTGTCGGATTAGCGGGAGGGTATTACAATGAGCAGTTCTTC.

V and J are TRBV9 and TRBJ2-3; D gene ambiguous. This CDR3 region has 13 residues. Germline V gives CDR1 SGDLS, CDR2 YYNGEE. The V end lost 4 bases, the J end lost 9 bases, and 15 bases lay between the germline ends. CDR3 nucleotide sequence: TGTGCCAGCAGCCCGAAAGAGGAAGGAACGCAGTATTTT. Protein sequence: CASSPKEEGTQYF. Filled out from reference TRBV9 and TRBJ2-3, the complete variable domain reads DSGVTQTPKHLITATGQRVTLRCSPRSGDLSVYWYQQSLDQGLQFLIQYYNGEERAKGNILERFSAQQFPDLHSELNLSSLELGDSALYFCASSPKEEGTQYFGPGTRLTVL.

The V and J genes are TRBV9 and TRBJ2-2; 9 bases are shared with TRBD2. This CDR3 has 17 amino acids. Germline CDR1 is SGDLS and CDR2 is YYNGEE. V lost 3 bases to trimming and J lost 4 bases; unmatched junction nucleotides: 10. In DNA form, the CDR3 reads TGTGCCAGCAGCGGGGTTTTGGCGGGAGGGATCACCGGGGAGCTGTTTTTT. Its protein is CASSGVLAGGITGELFF.

This sequence joins TRBV5-1 and TRBJ1-1, with a weak D call TRBD1 (6 bases). Trimming stripped 4 bases from V and 1 base from J, with 8 bases between. Germline CDR1 SGHRS, CDR2 YFSETQ. CDR3 length: 13 residues. The CDR3 DNA is TGCGCCAGCAGCCCAGGGGAGAACACTGAAGCTTTCTTT. It encodes CASSPGENTEAFF.

The gene calls are TRBV29-1 and TRBJ1-5, with D perhaps TRBD1 (5 bases). This CDR3 contains 13 residues. Trimming left V 7 bases short and J 0 bases short, with 10 bases between. Germline CDR1 reads SQVTM; CDR2 reads ANQGSEA. In DNA form, the CDR3 reads TGCAGCGCGGGGGAGGATAGCAATCAGCCCCAGCATTTT. As protein: CSAGEDSNQPQHF.

The V gene is TRBV19, the J gene TRBJ1-2; D remains unclear. In germline, CDR1 is LNHDA, CDR2 SQIVND (reference sequence). The CDR3 runs 15 residues. The V and J ends lost 0 bases and 6 bases respectively, with 14 bases between them. CDR3 region: CASSIDQWIGNGYTF. The CDR3 nucleotides read TGTGCCAGTAGTATAGATCAATGGATCGGGAATGGCTACACCTTC.

This clone appeared a few times. The chain links TRBV4-1 to TRBJ2-1, with 8 bases identical to TRBD1. Trimming took 4 bases from V and 0 from J; bases not matched to a gene: 17. The CDR3 is 20 residues long. The V gene's germline CDR1 is MGHRA and CDR2 YSYEKL. The CDR3 spells CASSRGISLSGTGSYNEQFF. Here the CDR3 DNA reads TGCGCCAGCAGCCGAGGAATCTCCCTTTCCGGGACAGGCTCCTACAATGAGCAGTTCTTC.

The chain links TRBV29-1 to TRBJ1-2; 12 bases are a match to TRBD1. The CDR3 is 15 residues long. V shed 7 bases and J 0 bases; nucleotides not matched to a gene: 6. CDR1 is SQVTM, CDR2 ANQGSEA, per germline. CDR3 in DNA: TGCAGCGCCCGGGACAGGGGGCAATCTAACTATGGCTACACCTTC. It is translated as CSARDRGQSNYGYTF.

On this clone: At one end, the junction sequence differs from germline, possibly due to a read error. The rearrangement links TRBV7-8 to TRBJ1-2; D not certain. CDR3 size: 12 residues. CDR1 SGHVS and CDR2 FQNEAQ come from the germline V gene. CDR3 region: CASSLAGSSYTF. CDR3 coding DNA: TGTGCCAGCAGTTTAGCCGGGAGTAGCTACACCTTC. Full variable domain (rest looked up from reference TRBV7-8 and TRBJ1-2): GAGVSQSPRYKVAKRGQDVALRCDPISGHVSLFWYQQALGQGPEFLTYFQNEAQLDKSGLPSDRFFAERPEGSVSTLKIQRTQQEDSAVYLCASSLAGSSYTFGSGTRLTVV.